This T cell receptor beta chain is from a study of T cell responses to AZD1222 COVID-19 vaccine. On the study more broadly: Second doses that came at about 4 or about 12 weeks were put together.

Produced via immunoSEQ multiplex PCR; TCRdb's table is partial and in-frame only. The profile covers 99,000 or so clones, with 89% appearing a single time and approximately 18% taken by the ten largest. The sequence was obtained from an adult in good health. Sequencing was performed on peripheral blood, taken on day 0 of AZD1222 vaccination.

CDR3 in DNA: TGTGCCAGCAGCTTCCCTCGACAGGGCGGTTTAACCTACGAGCAGTACTTC. It yields the protein CASSFPRQGGLTYEQYF. The chain recombines TRBV7-8 with TRBJ2-7; 7 bases match TRBD1. This CDR3 has 17 amino acids. After removal of 3 bases from V and 2 bases from J, the junction contained 13 bases not matched to a gene. Germline CDR1 and CDR2: SGHVS and FQNEAQ.